This T cell receptor (beta chain) was recorded in a study of blood T cell repertoires in COVID-19. Study context: The United States, Italy and Spain were the sources of the acute and convalescent COVID-19 samples. Nucleic acid was either cDNA or gDNA, and it came from T cells, B-cell-depleted T cells, or PBMCs.

Profiled with immunoSEQ multiplex PCR; TCRdb holds only in-frame clones, not every one. The profile shows some 250,000 clones, roughly 88% of them singletons. Material for sequencing was peripheral blood. The clonotype originates from a woman in her twenties or thirties with acute or convalescent COVID-19.

The CDR3 sequence is CASGYWGDTEAFF. The CDR3, as DNA: TGTGCCAGCGGATATTGGGGGGACACTGAAGCTTTCTTT. This sequence joins TRBV27 and TRBJ1-1; D may be TRBD1 (5 bases). V was shortened by 8 bases and J by 3 bases, with 13 bases between the two germline ends. Germline CDR1 and CDR2: MNHEY and SMNVEV (reference sequence). The CDR3 has 13 amino acids.